This T cell receptor beta chain stems from a study of T cells in Graves' hyperthyroidism and ophthalmopathy. Study observations and caveats: Most thyroid clonotypes with frequency above 0.001 were detected in blood.

Subjects with ophthalmopathy showed a Clinical Activity Score no lower than 3, a NOSPECS grade no lower than 4, and a duration shorter than 3 months. Concerning this clonotype itself: Its antigen is still unknown. One end of the junction does not line up with germline, which may come from a read error.

The CDR3 extends over 15 amino acids. CDR1 and CDR2 (germline): MNHEY, SMNVEV (reference sequence). TCR beta CDR3 regions were amplified from RNA. The HTBI primer set served for first-round RT-PCR of the TCR CDR3. One entry per CDR3 protein results from TCRdb running MiXCR on the multiplex PCR reads. The table shows some 490,000 distinct CDR3 sequences, with 20% to 25% occurring only once. The gene calls are TRBV27 and TRBJ2-1; the match to TRBD1 covers 8 bases. The sample taken for sequencing was blood. This receptor was obtained from a woman in her seventies with Graves' ophthalmopathy. Here the CDR3 DNA reads TGTGCCACATCCCGACCCGGGACAGGAGTTAAAGAGCAGTGCTTC. It yields the protein CATSRPGTGVKEQCF.